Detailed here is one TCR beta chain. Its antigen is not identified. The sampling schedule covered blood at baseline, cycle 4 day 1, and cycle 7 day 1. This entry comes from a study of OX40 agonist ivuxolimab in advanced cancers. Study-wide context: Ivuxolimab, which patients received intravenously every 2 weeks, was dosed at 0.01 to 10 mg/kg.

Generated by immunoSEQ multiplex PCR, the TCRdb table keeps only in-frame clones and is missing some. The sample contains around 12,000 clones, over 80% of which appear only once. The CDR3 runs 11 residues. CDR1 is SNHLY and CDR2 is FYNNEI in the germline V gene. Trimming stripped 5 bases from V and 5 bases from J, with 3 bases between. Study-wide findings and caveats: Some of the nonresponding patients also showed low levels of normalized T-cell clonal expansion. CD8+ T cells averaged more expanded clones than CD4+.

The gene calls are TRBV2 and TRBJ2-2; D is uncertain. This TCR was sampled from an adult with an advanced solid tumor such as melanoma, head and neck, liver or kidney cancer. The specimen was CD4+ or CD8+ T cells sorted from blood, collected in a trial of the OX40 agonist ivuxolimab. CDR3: CASSKTGELFF. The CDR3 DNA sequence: TGTGCCAGCAGTAAAACCGGGGAGCTGTTTTTT.